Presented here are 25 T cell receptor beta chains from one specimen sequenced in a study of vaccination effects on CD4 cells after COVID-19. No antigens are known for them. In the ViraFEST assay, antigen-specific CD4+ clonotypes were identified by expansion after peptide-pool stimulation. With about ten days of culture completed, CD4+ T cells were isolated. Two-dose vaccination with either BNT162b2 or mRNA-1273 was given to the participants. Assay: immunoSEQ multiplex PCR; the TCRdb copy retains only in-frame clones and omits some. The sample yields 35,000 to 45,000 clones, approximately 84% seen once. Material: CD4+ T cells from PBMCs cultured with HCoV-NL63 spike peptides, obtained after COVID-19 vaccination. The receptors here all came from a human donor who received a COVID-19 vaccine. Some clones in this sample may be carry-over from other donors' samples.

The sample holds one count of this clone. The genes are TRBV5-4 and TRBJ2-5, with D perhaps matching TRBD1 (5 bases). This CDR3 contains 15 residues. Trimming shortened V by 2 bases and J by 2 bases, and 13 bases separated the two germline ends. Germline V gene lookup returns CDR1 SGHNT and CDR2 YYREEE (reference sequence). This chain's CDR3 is CASSFQGLGQETQYF. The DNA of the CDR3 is TGTGCCAGCAGCTTCCAGGGTTTGGGGCAAGAGACCCAGTACTTC.

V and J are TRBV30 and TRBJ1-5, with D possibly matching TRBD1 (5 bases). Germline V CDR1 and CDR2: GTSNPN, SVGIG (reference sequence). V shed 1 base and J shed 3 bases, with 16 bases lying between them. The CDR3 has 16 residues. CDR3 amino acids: CAWSARAGQLNQPQHF. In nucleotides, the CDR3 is TGTGCCTGGAGTGCCCGGGCAGGGCAACTCAATCAGCCCCAGCATTTT. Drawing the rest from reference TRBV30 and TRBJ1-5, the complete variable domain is SQTIHQWPATLVQPVGSPLSLECTVEGTSNPNLYWYRQAAGRGLQLLFYSVGIGQISSEVPQNLSASRPQDRQFILSSKKLLLSDSGFYLCAWSARAGQLNQPQHFGDGTRLSIL.

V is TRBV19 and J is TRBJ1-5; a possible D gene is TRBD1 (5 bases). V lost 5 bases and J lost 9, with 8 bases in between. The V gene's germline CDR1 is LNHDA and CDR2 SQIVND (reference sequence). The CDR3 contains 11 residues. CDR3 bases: TGTGCCAGTAGTCTTACAGGGCCCCAGCATTTT. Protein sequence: CASSLTGPQHF.

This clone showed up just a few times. The CDR3 loop reads CASSSQETERNSPLHF. In nucleotides, the CDR3 is TGTGCCAGCAGTTCCCAGGAAACAGAGCGTAATTCACCCCTCCACTTT. The chain employs TRBV6-5 and TRBJ1-6, with D unclear. Germline V CDR1 and CDR2: MNHEY, SVGAGI. Trimming stripped 4 bases from V and 6 bases from J, with 16 bases between. This CDR3 is built from 16 residues.

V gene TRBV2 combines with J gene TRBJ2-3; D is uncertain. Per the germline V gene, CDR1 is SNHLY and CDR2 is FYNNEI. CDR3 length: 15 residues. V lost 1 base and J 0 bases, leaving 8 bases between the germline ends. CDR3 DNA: TGTGCCAGCAGTGAAGGGGCAACTAGCACAGATACGCAGTATTTT. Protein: CASSEGATSTDTQYF.

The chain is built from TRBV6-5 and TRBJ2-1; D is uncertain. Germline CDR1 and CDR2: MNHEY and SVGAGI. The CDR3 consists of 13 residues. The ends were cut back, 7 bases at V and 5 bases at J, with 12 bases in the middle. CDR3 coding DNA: TGTGCCAGCATAGTCGCCAGAAACAATGAGCAGTTCTTC. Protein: CASIVARNNEQFF.

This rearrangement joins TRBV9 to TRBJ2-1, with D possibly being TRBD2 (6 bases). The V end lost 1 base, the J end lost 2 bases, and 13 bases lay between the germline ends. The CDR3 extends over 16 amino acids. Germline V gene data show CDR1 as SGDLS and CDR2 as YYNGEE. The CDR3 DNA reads TGTGCCAGCAGCGTACAAGGAGGGAACGCCTACAATGAGCAGTTCTTC. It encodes CASSVQGGNAYNEQFF.

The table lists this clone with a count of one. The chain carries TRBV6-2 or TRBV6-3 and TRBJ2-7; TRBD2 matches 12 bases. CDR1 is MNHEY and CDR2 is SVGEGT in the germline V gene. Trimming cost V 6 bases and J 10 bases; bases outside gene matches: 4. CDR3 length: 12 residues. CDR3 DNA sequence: TGTGCCAGCAGCGGACTAGCGGGGCGACAGTACGTC. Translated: CASSGLAGRQYV.

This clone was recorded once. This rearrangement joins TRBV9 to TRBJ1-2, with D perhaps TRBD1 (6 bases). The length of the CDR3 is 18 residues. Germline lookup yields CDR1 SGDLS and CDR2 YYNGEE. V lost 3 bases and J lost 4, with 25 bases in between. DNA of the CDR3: TGTGCCAGCAGCGAGAGTAATCGGGACAAATGGACTTTCTATGGCTACACCTTC. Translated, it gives CASSESNRDKWTFYGYTF.

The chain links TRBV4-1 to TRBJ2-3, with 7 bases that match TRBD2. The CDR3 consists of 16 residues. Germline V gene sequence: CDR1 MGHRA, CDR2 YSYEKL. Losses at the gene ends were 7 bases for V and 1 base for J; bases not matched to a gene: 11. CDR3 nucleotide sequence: TGCGCCAGCACTCTACGCGGGGGAGGGGGCACAGATACGCAGTATTTT. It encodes CASTLRGGGGTDTQYF.

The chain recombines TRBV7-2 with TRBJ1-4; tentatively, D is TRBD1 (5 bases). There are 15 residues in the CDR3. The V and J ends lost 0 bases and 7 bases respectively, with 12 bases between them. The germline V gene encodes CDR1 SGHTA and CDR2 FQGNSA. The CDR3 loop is CASSLAGVAGEKLFF. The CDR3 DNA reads TGTGCCAGCAGCTTAGCAGGGGTAGCGGGTGAAAAACTGTTTTTT.

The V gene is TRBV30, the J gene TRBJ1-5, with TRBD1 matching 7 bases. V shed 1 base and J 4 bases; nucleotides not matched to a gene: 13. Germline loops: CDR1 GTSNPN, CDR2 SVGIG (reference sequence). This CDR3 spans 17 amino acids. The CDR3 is CAWSAAMTGKSNQPQHF. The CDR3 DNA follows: TGTGCCTGGAGTGCTGCCATGACAGGGAAATCTAATCAGCCCCAGCATTTT.

As DNA, the CDR3 is TGTGCCAGCAGCCCCGGACAGGGACCCACTTGGGTAGAGACCCAGTACTTC. This gives the protein CASSPGQGPTWVETQYF. The genes are TRBV7-2 and TRBJ2-5, with 8 positions matching TRBD1. This CDR3 region has 17 residues. J gave up 4 bases and V 5 bases, and 15 bases lay outside the gene matches. CDR1 and CDR2 (germline): SGHTA, FQGNSA.

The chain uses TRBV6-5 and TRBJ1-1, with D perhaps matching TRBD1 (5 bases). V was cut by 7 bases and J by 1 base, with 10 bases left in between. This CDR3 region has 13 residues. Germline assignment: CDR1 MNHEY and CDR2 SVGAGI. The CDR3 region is CASTSRGNTEAFF. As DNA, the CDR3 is TGTGCCAGCACCTCTAGGGGGAACACTGAAGCTTTCTTT.

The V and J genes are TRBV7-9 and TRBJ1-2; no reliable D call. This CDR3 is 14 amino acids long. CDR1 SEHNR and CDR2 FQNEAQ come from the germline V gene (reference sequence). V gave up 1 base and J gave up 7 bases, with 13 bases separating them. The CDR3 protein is CASSLELGSRGYTF. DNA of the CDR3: TGTGCCAGCAGCTTAGAGCTGGGATCGCGTGGCTACACCTTC. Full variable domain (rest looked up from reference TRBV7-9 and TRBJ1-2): DTGVSQNPRHKITKRGQNVTFRCDPISEHNRLYWYRQTLGQGPEFLTYFQNEAQLEKSRLLSDRFSAERPKGSFSTLEIQRTEQGDSAMYLCASSLELGSRGYTFGSGTRLTVV.

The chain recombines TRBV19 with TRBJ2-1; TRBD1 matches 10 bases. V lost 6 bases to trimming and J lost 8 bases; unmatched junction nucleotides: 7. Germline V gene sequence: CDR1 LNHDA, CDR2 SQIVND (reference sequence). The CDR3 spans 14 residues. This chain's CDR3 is CASSRGQGQDEQFF. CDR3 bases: TGTGCCAGTAGCCGGGGACAGGGGCAAGATGAGCAGTTCTTC.

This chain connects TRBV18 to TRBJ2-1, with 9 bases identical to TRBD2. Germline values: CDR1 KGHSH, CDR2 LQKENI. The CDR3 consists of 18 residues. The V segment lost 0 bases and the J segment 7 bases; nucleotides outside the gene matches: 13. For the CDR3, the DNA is TGTGCCAGCTCACCACCTAGCGGGGGACGATTTGGAAGAAATGAGCAGTTCTTC. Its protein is CASSPPSGGRFGRNEQFF.

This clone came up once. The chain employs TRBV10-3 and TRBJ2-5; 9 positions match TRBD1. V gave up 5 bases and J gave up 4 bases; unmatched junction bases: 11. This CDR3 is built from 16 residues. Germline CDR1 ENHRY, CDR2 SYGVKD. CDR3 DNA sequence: TGTGCCATCAGTCCGAGGTCGGACAGGGGAGTAGAGACCCAGTACTTC. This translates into CAISPRSDRGVETQYF.

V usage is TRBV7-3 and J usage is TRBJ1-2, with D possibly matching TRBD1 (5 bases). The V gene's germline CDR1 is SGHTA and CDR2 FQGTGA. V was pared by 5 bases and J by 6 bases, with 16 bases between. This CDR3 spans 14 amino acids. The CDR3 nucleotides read TGTGCCAGCAGCCGGGGACCGTTGGCGGATGGCTACACCTTC. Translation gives CASSRGPLADGYTF. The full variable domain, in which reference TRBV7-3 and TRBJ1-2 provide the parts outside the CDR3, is GAGVSQTPSNKVTEKGKYVELRCDPISGHTALYWYRQSLGQGPEFLIYFQGTGAADDSGLPNDRFFAVRPEGSVSTLKIQRTERGDSAVYLCASSRGPLADGYTFGSGTRLTVV.

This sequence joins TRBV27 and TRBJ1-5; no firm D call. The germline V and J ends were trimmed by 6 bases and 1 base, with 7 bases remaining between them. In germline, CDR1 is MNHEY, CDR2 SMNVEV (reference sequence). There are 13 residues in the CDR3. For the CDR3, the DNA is TGTGCCAGCAGCCCGGACAGCAATCAGCCCCAGCATTTT. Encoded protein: CASSPDSNQPQHF.

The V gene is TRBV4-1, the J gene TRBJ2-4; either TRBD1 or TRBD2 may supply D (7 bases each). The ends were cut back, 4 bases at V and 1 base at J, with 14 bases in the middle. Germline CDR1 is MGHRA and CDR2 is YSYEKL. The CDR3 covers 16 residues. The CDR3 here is CASSRGEGAAKNIQYF. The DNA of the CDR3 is TGCGCCAGCAGCCGAGGGGAGGGGGCGGCCAAAAACATTCAGTACTTC.

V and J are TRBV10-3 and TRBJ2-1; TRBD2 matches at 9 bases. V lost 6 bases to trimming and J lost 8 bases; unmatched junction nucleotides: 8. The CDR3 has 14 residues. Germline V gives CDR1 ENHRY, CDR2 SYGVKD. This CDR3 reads CAIRRLAGIDEQFF. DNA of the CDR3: TGTGCCATCAGGAGGCTAGCGGGGATCGATGAGCAGTTCTTC.

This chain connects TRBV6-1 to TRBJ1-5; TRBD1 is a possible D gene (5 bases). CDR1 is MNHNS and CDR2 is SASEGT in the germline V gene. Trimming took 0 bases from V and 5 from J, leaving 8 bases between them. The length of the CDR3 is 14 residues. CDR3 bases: TGTGCCAGCAGTGAAGCTTGGGGGGATCAGCCCCAGCATTTT. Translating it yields CASSEAWGDQPQHF.

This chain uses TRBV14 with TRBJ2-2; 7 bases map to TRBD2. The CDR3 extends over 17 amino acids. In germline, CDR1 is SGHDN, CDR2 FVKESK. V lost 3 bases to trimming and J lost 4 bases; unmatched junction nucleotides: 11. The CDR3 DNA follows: TGTGCCAGCAGCCAGGGGCCAGGGCGGGGGTCCACCGGGGAGCTGTTTTTT. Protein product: CASSQGPGRGSTGELFF.

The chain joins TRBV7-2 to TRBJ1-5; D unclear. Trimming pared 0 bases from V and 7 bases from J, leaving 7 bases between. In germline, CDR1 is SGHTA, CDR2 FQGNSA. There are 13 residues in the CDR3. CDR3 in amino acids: CASSLADGQPQHF. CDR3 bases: TGTGCCAGCAGCTTAGCGGACGGACAGCCCCAGCATTTT. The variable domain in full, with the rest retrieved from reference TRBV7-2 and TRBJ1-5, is GAGVSQSPSNKVTEKGKDVELRCDPISGHTALYWYRQSLGQGLEFLIYFQGNSAPDKSGLPSDRFSAERTGGSVSTLTIQRTQQEDSAVYLCASSLADGQPQHFGDGTRLSIL.